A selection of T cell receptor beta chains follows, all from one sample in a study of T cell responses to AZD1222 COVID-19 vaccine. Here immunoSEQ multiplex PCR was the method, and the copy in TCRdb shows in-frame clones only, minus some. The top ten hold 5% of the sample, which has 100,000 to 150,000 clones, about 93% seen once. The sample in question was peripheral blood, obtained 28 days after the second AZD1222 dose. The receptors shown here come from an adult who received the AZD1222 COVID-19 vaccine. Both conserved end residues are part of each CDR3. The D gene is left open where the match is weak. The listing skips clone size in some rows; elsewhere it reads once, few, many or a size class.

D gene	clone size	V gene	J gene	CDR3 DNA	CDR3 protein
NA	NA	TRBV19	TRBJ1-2	TGTGCCAGTAGTGAACCGGCGGGGGGCTACACCTTC	CASSEPAGGYTF
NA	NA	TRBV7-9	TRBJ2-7	TGTGCCAGCAGCTTAAAAGGCGGCAGGGCCTACGAGCAGTACTTC	CASSLKGGRAYEQYF
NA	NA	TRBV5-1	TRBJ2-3	TGCGCCAGCAGCTTGTTCAGCACAGATACGCAGTATTTT	CASSLFSTDTQYF
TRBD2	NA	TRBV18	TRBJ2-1	TGTGCCAGCTCACCGGGGGGGTACAATGAGCAGTTCTTC	CASSPGGYNEQFF
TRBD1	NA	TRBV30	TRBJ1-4	TGTGCCTGGAGTGTACAGGGGGCAGGAAAACTGTTTTTT	CAWSVQGAGKLFF
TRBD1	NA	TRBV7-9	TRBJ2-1	TGTGCCAGCGAGGACAGGGGTCCGGCTGAGCAGTTCTTC	CASEDRGPAEQFF
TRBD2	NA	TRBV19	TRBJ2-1	TGTGCCAGTAGTATAGTTGCGGGAGGGCCAAATGAGCAGTTCTTC	CASSIVAGGPNEQFF
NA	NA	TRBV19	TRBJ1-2	TGTGCCAGTACCCATTCGTCCAGGGCTAACTATGGCTACACCTTC	CASTHSSRANYGYTF
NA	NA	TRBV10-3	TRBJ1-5	TGTGCCATCAGTGAGACTGACACCTACAATCAGCCCCAGCATTTT	CAISETDTYNQPQHF
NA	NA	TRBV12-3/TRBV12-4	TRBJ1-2	TGTGCCAGCAGTCTGGACATTTATGGCTACACCTTC	CASSLDIYGYTF
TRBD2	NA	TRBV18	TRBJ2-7	TGTGCCAGCTCAGCAGGGACTAGCGGTTACGAGCAGTACTTC	CASSAGTSGYEQYF
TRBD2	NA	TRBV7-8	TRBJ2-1	TGTGCCAGCAGCCCCCGAGAAGGCGGGAGCGGGAAGCAGTTCTTC	CASSPREGGSGKQFF
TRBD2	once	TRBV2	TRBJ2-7	TGTGCCAGCAGTCCAGCGGGAGAGTACGAGCAGTACTTC	CASSPAGEYEQYF
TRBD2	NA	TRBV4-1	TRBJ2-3	TGCGCCAGCAGCCCCGGACTAGCGGGAGCAGATACGCAGTATTTT	CASSPGLAGADTQYF
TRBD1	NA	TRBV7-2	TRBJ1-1	TGTGCCAGCAGCGTAGACAGGGACGGGAACACTGAAGCTTTCTTT	CASSVDRDGNTEAFF
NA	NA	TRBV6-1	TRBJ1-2	TGTGCCAGCAGTGAACTGGGGCGCCCGAAGAATGGCTACACCTTC	CASSELGRPKNGYTF
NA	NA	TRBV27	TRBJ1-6	TGTGCCAGCAGCTATCAGACAGCCCATAATTCACCCCTCCACTTT	CASSYQTAHNSPLHF
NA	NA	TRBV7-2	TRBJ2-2	TGTGCCTCCAGTGGGGGCGGGGAGCTGTTTTTT	CASSGGGELFF
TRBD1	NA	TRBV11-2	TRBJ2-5	TGTGCCAGCAGTTTACAGGGGTTTCAAGAGACCCAGTACTTC	CASSLQGFQETQYF
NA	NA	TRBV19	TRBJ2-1	TGTGCCAGTAGTATAGGGGGGGCCGGATTGGATGAGCAGTTCTTC	CASSIGGAGLDEQFF
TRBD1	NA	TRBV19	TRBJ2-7	TGTGCCACCGAGGACAGGGTGTCCTACGAGCAGTACTTC	CATEDRVSYEQYF
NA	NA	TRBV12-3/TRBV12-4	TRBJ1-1	TGTGCCAGCAGGCAAGAGATGAACACTGAAGCTTTCTTT	CASRQEMNTEAFF
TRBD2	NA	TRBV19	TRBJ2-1	TGTGCCAGTAGTGTAGCGGGAGGGCTCGGGGGCAATGAGCAGTTCTTC	CASSVAGGLGGNEQFF
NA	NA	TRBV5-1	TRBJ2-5	TGCGCCAGCAGCTTAGGTAGCCTGGAGACCCAGTACTTC	CASSLGSLETQYF
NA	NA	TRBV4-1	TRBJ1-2	TGCGCCAGCAGCCAAGACGCCAGCGTCTATGGCTACACCTTC	CASSQDASVYGYTF
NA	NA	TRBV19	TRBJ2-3	TGTGCCAGTAGTACCCGGGGAGGATACGCGTATTTT	CASSTRGGYAYF
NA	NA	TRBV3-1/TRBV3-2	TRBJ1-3	TGTGCCAGCAGCCAAGGGATCTTGGACAGTAGTAGGTCTGGAAACACCATATATTTT	CASSQGILDSSRSGNTIYF
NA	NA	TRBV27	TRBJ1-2	TGTGCCAGCAGTTTTGTAGCCTCCTATGGCTACACCTTC	CASSFVASYGYTF
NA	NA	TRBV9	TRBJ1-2	TGTGCCAGCAGCGTAGAGGGCGGACGGTATGGCTACACCTTC	CASSVEGGRYGYTF
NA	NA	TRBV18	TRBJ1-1	TGTGCCAGCTCACCACAGGGGGTGAACACTGAAGCTTTCTTT	CASSPQGVNTEAFF
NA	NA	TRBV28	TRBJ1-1	TGTGCCAGCAGCGCCGGGACGGTGAACACTGAAGCTTTCTTT	CASSAGTVNTEAFF
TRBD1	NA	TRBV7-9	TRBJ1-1	TGTGCCAGCAGGGGACTGGACAGGGGGCAGACTGAAGCTTTCTTT	CASRGLDRGQTEAFF
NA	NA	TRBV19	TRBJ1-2	TGTGCCAGTAGTACCCGGATTGATGGCTACACCTTC	CASSTRIDGYTF
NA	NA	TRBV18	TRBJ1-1	TGTGCCAGCTCACCACAGAAGAACACTGAAGCTTTCTTT	CASSPQKNTEAFF
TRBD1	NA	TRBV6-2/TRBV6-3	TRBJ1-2	TGTGCCAGCAGTACCCCGGACAGGGAGAGGTATGGCTACACCTTC	CASSTPDRERYGYTF
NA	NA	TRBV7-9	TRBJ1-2	TGTGCCAGCAGCCAAGACAGAGTCTATGGCTACACCTTC	CASSQDRVYGYTF
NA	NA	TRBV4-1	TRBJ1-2	TGCGCCAGCAGCCGGGACCCCTCTAATGGCTACACCTTC	CASSRDPSNGYTF
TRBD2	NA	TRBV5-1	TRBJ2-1	TGCGCCAGCAGCCCCCCGGTAAGCGGGGGGGCGAATGAGCAGTTCTTC	CASSPPVSGGANEQFF